This TCR beta chain was documented in a study of T cell responses to AZD1222 COVID-19 vaccine. Study results and limitations: Recipients of AZD1222 seropositive at baseline numbered only 5 or 6.

Details on this clone: What it binds is not known.

Assay used: immunoSEQ multiplex PCR; TCRdb lists only in-frame clones, some missing. Of about 60,000 clones detected, 70% to 80% appear once; the ten largest clones hold less than 4.5%. V was shortened by 4 bases and J by 6 bases, with 19 bases between the two germline ends. The germline gives CDR1 ENHRY, CDR2 SYGVKD. CDR3 length: 15 amino acids. The specimen was peripheral blood, collected 28 days after the second AZD1222 dose. The clonotype comes from an adult who received the AZD1222 COVID-19 vaccine. This chain connects TRBV10-3 to TRBJ2-7, with D perhaps TRBD2 (7 bases). CDR3 in amino acids: CAISGSGGALGEQYF. The CDR3, as DNA: TGTGCCATCAGTGGGTCGGGGGGCGCACTAGGCGAGCAGTACTTC.